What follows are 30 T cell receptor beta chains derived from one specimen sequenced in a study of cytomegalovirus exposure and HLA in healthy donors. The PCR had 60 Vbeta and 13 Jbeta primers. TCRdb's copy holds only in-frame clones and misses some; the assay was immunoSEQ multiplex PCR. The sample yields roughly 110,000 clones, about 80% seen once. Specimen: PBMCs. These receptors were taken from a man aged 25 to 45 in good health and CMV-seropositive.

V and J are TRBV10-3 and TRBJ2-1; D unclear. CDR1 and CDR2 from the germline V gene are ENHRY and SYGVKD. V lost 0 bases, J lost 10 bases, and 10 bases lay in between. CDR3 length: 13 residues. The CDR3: CAISESIIREQFF. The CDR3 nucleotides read TGTGCCATCAGTGAGTCGATCATACGGGAGCAGTTCTTC.

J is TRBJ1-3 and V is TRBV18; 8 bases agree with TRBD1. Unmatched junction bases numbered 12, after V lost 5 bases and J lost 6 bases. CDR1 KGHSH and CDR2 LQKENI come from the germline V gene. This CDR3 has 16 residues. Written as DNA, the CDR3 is TGTGCCAGCTCAGCTGGACAGGGATCTATTCAAAACACCATATATTTT. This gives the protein CASSAGQGSIQNTIYF.

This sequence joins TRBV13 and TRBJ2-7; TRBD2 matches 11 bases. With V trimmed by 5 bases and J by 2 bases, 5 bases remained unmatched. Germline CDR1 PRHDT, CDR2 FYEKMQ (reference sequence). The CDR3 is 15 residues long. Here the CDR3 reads CASSPGTSGTYEQYF. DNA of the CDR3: TGTGCCAGCAGCCCGGGGACTAGCGGTACCTACGAGCAGTACTTC. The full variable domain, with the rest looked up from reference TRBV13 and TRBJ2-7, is AAGVIQSPRHLIKEKRETATLKCYPIPRHDTVYWYQQGPGQDPQFLISFYEKMQSDKGSIPDRFSAQQFSDYHSELNMSSLELGDSALYFCASSPGTSGTYEQYFGPGTRLTVT.

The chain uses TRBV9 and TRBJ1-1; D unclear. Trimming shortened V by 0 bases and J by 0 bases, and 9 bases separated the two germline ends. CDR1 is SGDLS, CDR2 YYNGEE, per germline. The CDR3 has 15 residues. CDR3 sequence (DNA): TGTGCCAGCAGCGTAGGCAGTATGATGAACACTGAAGCTTTCTTT. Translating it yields CASSVGSMMNTEAFF.

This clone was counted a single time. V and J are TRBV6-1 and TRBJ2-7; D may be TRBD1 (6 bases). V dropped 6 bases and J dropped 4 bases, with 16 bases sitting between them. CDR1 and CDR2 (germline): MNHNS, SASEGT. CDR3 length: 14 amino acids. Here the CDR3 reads CASRRDTETYEQYF. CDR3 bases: TGTGCCAGCAGAAGGGACACGGAGACGTACGAGCAGTACTTC.

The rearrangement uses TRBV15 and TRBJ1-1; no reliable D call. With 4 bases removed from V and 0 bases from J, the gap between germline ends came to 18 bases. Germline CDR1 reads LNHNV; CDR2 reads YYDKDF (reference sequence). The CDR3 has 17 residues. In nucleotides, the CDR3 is TGTGCCACCAGCACCACATCAGGAAGCAGGTTGAACACTGAAGCTTTCTTT. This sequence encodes CATSTTSGSRLNTEAFF.

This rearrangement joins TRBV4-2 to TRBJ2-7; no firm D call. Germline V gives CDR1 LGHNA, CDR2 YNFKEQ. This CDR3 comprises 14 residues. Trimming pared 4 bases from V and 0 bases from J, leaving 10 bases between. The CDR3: CASSRNRVSYEQYF. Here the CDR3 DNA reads TGTGCCAGCAGCCGAAACCGGGTCTCCTACGAGCAGTACTTC.

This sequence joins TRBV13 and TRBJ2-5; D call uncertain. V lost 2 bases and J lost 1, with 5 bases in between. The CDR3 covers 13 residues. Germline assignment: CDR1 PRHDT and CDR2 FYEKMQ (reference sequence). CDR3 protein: CASSLYFQETQYF. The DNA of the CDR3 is TGTGCCAGCAGCTTATACTTCCAAGAGACCCAGTACTTC.

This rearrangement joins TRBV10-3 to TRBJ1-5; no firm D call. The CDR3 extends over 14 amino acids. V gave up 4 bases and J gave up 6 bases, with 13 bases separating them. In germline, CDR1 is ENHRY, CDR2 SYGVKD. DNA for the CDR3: TGTGCCATCAGTGTCGGCGGAAGTGGTCAGCCCCAGCATTTT. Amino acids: CAISVGGSGQPQHF.

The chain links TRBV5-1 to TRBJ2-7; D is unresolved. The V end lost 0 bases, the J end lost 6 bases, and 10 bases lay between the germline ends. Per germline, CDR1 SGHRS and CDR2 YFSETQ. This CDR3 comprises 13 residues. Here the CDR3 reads CASSLGSGGEQYF. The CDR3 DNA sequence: TGCGCCAGCAGCTTGGGGAGTGGCGGCGAGCAGTACTTC.

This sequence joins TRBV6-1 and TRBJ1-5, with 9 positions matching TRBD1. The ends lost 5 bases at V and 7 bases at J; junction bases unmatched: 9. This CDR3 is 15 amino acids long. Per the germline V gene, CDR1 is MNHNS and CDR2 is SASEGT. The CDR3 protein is CASSKSWTGEQPQHF. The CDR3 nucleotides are TGTGCCAGCAGTAAATCCTGGACAGGGGAACAGCCCCAGCATTTT.

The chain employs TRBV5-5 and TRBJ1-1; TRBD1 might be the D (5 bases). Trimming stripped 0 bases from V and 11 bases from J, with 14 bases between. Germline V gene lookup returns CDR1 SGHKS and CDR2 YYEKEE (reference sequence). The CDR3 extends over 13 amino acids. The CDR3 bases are TGTGCCAGCAGCTTGGACAGGACAACGGTGGCTTTCTTT. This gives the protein CASSLDRTTVAFF. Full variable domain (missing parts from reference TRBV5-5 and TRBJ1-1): DAGVTQSPTHLIKTRGQQVTLRCSPISGHKSVSWYQQVLGQGPQFIFQYYEKEERGRGNFPDRFSARQFPNYSSELNVNALLLGDSALYLCASSLDRTTVAFFGQGTRLTVV.

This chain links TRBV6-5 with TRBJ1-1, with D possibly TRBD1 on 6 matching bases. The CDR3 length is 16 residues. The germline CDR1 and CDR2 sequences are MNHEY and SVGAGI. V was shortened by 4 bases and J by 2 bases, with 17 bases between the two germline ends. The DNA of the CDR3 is TGTGCCAGCAGTTCCCCCAAGGGGGGGGCAAACACTGAAGCTTTCTTT. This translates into CASSSPKGGANTEAFF.

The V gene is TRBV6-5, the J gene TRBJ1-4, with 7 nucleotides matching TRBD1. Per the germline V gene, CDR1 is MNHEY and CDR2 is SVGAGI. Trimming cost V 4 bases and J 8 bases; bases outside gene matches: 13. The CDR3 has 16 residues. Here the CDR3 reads CASSSGGPARGEKLFF. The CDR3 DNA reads TGTGCCAGCAGTTCAGGGGGTCCGGCCCGTGGGGAAAAACTGTTTTTT.

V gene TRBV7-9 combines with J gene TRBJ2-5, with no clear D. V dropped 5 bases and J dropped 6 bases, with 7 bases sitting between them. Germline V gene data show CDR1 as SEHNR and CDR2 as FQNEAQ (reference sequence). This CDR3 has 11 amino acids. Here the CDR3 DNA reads TGTGCCAGCAGCCCAGCGCAGACCCAGTACTTC. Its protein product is CASSPAQTQYF.

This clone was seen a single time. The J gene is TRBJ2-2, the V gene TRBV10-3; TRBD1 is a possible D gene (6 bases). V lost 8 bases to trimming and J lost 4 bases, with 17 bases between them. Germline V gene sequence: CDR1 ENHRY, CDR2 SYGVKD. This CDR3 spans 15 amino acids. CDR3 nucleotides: TGTGCCATCCAGGATAGGGGGTTTGGCACCGGGGAGCTGTTTTTT. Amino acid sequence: CAIQDRGFGTGELFF.

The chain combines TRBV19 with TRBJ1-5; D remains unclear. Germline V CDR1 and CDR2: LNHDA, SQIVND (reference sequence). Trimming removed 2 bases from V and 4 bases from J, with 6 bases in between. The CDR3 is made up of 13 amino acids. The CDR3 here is CASSISGNQPQHF. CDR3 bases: TGTGCCAGTAGTATATCGGGAAATCAGCCCCAGCATTTT.

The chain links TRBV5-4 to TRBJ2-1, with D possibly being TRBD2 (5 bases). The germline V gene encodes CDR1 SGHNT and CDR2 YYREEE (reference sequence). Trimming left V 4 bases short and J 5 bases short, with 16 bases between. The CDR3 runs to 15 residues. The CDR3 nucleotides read TGTGCCAGCAGCGGAACGGGGAGTCAAAACAATGAGCAGTTCTTC. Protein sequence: CASSGTGSQNNEQFF.

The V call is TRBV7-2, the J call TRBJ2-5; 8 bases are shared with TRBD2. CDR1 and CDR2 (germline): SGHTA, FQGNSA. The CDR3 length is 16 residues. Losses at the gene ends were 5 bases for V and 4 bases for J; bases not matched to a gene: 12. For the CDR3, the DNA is TGTGCCAGCAGCGGACGGGGGGGCCTACACCCAGAGACCCAGTACTTC. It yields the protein CASSGRGGLHPETQYF.

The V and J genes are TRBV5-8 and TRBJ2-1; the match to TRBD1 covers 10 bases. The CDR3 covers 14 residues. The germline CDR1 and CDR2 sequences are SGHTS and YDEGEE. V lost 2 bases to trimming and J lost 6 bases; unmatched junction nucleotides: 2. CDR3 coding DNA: TGTGCCAGCAGCTTTCGGGACAGGGGCAATGAGCAGTTCTTC. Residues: CASSFRDRGNEQFF.

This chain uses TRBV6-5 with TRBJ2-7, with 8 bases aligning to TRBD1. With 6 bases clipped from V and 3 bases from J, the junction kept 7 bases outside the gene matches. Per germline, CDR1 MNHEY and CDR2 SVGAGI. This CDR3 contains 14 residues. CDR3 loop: CASRRQGFDYEQYF. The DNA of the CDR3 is TGTGCCAGCAGGAGACAGGGGTTTGACTACGAGCAGTACTTC.

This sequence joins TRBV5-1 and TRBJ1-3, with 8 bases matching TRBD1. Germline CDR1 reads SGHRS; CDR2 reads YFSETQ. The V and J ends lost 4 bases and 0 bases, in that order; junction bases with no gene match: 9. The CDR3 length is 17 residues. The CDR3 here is CASSVSGTGLSGNTIYF. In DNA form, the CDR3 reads TGCGCCAGCAGCGTCTCCGGGACAGGACTCTCTGGAAACACCATATATTTT. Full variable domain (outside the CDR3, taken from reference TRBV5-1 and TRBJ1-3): KAGVTQTPRYLIKTRGQQVTLSCSPISGHRSVSWYQQTPGQGLQFLFEYFSETQRNKGNFPGRFSGRQFSNSRSEMNVSTLELGDSALYLCASSVSGTGLSGNTIYFGEGSWLTVV.

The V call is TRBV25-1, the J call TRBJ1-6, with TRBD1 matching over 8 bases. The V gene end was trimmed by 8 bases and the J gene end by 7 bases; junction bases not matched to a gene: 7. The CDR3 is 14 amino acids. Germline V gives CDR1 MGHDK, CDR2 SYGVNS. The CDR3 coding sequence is TGTGCCAGCGGGGGGGACAGGCCCAATTCACCCCTCCACTTT. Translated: CASGGDRPNSPLHF.

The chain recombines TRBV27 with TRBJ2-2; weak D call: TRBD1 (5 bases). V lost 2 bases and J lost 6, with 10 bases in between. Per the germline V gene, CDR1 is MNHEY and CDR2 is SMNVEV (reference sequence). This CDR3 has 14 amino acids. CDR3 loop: CASSLVQAAGELFF. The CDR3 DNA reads TGTGCCAGCAGTTTAGTACAGGCCGCCGGGGAGCTGTTTTTT.

The CDR3 nucleotides are TGTGCCAGTAATGGCAGGGGACGTCTCACTGAAGCTTTCTTT. This translates into CASNGRGRLTEAFF. This chain uses TRBV19 with TRBJ1-1, with D perhaps matching TRBD1 (6 bases). Trimming pared 7 bases from V and 4 bases from J, leaving 16 bases between. Germline V CDR1 and CDR2: LNHDA, SQIVND (reference sequence). The CDR3 has 14 residues.

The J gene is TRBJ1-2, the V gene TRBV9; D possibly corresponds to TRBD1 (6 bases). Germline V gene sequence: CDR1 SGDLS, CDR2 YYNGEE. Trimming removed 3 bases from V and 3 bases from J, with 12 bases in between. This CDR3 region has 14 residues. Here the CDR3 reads CASSGRDTDYGYTF. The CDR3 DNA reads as TGTGCCAGCAGCGGCCGGGACACCGACTATGGCTACACCTTC.

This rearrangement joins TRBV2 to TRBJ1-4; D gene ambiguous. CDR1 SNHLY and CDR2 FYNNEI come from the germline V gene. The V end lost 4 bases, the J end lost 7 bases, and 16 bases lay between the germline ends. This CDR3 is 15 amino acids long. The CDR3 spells CASSAVTARVEKLFF. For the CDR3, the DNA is TGTGCCAGCAGTGCTGTGACCGCACGGGTTGAAAAACTGTTTTTT.

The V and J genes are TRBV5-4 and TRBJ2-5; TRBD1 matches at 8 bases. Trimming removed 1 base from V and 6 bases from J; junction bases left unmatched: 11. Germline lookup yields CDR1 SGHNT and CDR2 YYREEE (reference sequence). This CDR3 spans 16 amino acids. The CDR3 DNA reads TGTGCCAGCAGCTTGAGGACAGGGATAATCCCGAAGACCCAGTACTTC. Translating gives CASSLRTGIIPKTQYF.

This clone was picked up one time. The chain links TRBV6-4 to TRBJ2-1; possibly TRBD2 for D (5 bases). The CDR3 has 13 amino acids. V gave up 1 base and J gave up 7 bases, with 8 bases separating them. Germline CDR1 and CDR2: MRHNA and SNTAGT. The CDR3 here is CASSDWERNEQFF. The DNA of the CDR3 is TGTGCCAGCAGTGACTGGGAGAGGAATGAGCAGTTCTTC.

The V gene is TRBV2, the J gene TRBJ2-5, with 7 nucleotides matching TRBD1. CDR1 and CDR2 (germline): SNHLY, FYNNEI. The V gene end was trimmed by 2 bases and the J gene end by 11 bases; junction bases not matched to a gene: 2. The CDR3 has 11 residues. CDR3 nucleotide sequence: TGTGCCAGCAGTGAATCGGGACAGCAGTACTTC. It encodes CASSESGQQYF.